The next 20 T cell receptor beta chains were all read from a single sample in a study of cytomegalovirus exposure and HLA in healthy donors. PCR involved 60 Vbeta and 13 Jbeta primers. Some clones are missing from TCRdb's copy, which holds only in-frame ones; the method was immunoSEQ multiplex PCR. This repertoire shows 95,000 to 150,000 clones, 65% to 80% found once; its top ten account for about 30%. Material: PBMCs. The receptors were sampled from a man aged 55 to 70 in good health and CMV-seropositive.

The chain couples TRBV6-1 to TRBJ2-1, with D tentatively TRBD1 (6 bases). The CDR3 runs to 13 residues. The germline CDR1 and CDR2 sequences are MNHNS and SASEGT. Between the trimmed V and J ends, which lost 2 bases and 9 bases, there was a span of 11 bases. CDR3 loop: CASSEHRDGEQFF. The CDR3 DNA follows: TGTGCCAGCAGTGAACACAGGGACGGTGAGCAGTTCTTC.

This chain uses TRBV25-1 with TRBJ2-5, with D tentatively TRBD1 (5 bases). Germline values: CDR1 MGHDK, CDR2 SYGVNS. The CDR3 totals 13 residues. V was clipped by 5 bases and J by 4 bases, with 11 bases between them. The CDR3 DNA sequence: TGTGCCAGCAGTCACTCAGGGCCAGAGACCCAGTACTTC. Translated: CASSHSGPETQYF.

CDR3 loop: CASSDTLNTGELFF. The CDR3, as DNA: TGTGCCAGTAGTGACACACTTAACACCGGGGAGCTGTTTTTT. This chain joins TRBV19 and TRBJ2-2; no definite D call. In germline, CDR1 is LNHDA, CDR2 SQIVND (reference sequence). V shed 5 bases and J shed 2 bases, with 9 bases lying between them. This CDR3 has 14 residues.

This sequence joins TRBV27 and TRBJ2-5; D is perhaps TRBD2 (6 bases). This CDR3 is 15 amino acids long. V shed 3 bases and J shed 2 bases, with 13 bases lying between them. CDR1 and CDR2 (germline): MNHEY, SMNVEV (reference sequence). The CDR3 nucleotides are TGTGCCAGCAGTTTGAGAGGCAGCGGGCAAGAGACCCAGTACTTC. Translated, it gives CASSLRGSGQETQYF.

This chain uses TRBV4-1 with TRBJ1-3; 8 bases agree with TRBD1. The CDR3 runs to 15 residues. J was trimmed by 6 bases and V by 2 bases; bases with no gene match: 6. CDR1 is MGHRA, CDR2 YSYEKL, per germline. Here the CDR3 DNA reads TGCGCCAGCAGCCAACATGGACAGGGTTTAAACACCATATATTTT. Residues: CASSQHGQGLNTIYF.

The V and J genes are TRBV7-2 and TRBJ2-7; no firm D call. The V end was cut by 5 bases, the J end by 3 bases, with 20 bases between. CDR1 and CDR2 from the germline V gene are SGHTA and FQGNSA. The CDR3 totals 16 residues. The CDR3 sequence: CASSRTAETQVYEQYF. The CDR3 DNA is TGTGCCAGCAGCCGCACGGCCGAGACACAAGTCTACGAGCAGTACTTC.

The chain joins TRBV7-2 to TRBJ2-7; 7 positions agree with TRBD2. This CDR3 contains 14 residues. The germline CDR1 and CDR2 sequences are SGHTA and FQGNSA. V shed 0 bases, J shed 4 bases, and the junction held 3 bases outside the gene matches. CDR3 loop: CASSLARLAYEQYF. In DNA, the CDR3 is TGTGCCAGCAGCTTAGCGAGACTAGCTTACGAGCAGTACTTC. The entire variable domain, with the rest obtained from reference TRBV7-2 and TRBJ2-7, is as follows: GAGVSQSPSNKVTEKGKDVELRCDPISGHTALYWYRQSLGQGLEFLIYFQGNSAPDKSGLPSDRFSAERTGGSVSTLTIQRTQQEDSAVYLCASSLARLAYEQYFGPGTRLTVT.

V usage is TRBV30 and J usage is TRBJ1-1; TRBD1 is a possible D gene (6 bases). Deletions cut 3 bases from V and 1 base from J, with 21 bases between. The CDR3 length is 17 residues. The germline V gene has CDR1 GTSNPN and CDR2 SVGIG (reference sequence). The CDR3 loop is CAWSGGGGVPKNTEAFF. CDR3 in DNA: TGTGCCTGGAGCGGGGGCGGGGGGGTCCCAAAGAACACTGAAGCTTTCTTT.

The V and J genes are TRBV27 and TRBJ2-7; 9 positions agree with TRBD1. The CDR3 sequence is 15 residues long. In germline, CDR1 is MNHEY, CDR2 SMNVEV (reference sequence). Trimming at V came to 5 bases and at J to 5 bases, leaving 10 bases not matched to a gene. CDR3 sequence: CASSHLGTGSNEQYF. The DNA of the CDR3 is TGTGCCAGCAGTCACCTGGGGACAGGGAGTAACGAGCAGTACTTC.

This clone was observed a handful of times. V gene TRBV19 combines with J gene TRBJ2-7, with a weak D call TRBD1 (5 bases). Trimming took 3 bases from V and 2 from J, leaving 11 bases between them. The germline V gene encodes CDR1 LNHDA and CDR2 SQIVND (reference sequence). The CDR3 totals 14 residues. The CDR3 loop reads CASSIRNRPYEQYF. The CDR3 DNA reads TGTGCCAGTAGTATTAGGAACAGGCCCTACGAGCAGTACTTC.

This clone was observed a handful of times. The chain carries TRBV27 and TRBJ1-6; 7 bases are shared with TRBD1. V lost 3 bases and J lost 6; bases outside the gene matches: 5. This CDR3 spans 15 amino acids. Germline CDR1 reads MNHEY; CDR2 reads SMNVEV (reference sequence). In nucleotides, the CDR3 is TGTGCCAGCAGTTTTAGGGGGCTTGGTAATTCACCCCTCCACTTT. It yields the protein CASSFRGLGNSPLHF.

This clone has just a few counts. V and J are TRBV29-1 and TRBJ2-6, with D possibly matching TRBD1 (6 bases). The CDR3 length is 16 residues. The germline gives CDR1 SQVTM, CDR2 ANQGSEA. Between the trimmed V and J ends, which lost 8 bases and 5 bases, there was a span of 22 bases. As DNA, the CDR3 is TGCAGCCTTCCGCGGACAGCCGCTCTCTGGGCCAACGTCCTGACTTTC. Encoded protein: CSLPRTAALWANVLTF.

CDR3 nucleotides: TGTGCCTGGAGTCCCCAGACAGGAATCATTCAGTACTTC. Amino acids: CAWSPQTGIIQYF. V is TRBV30 and J is TRBJ2-4, with a tentative D call TRBD1 (6 bases). Per germline, CDR1 GTSNPN and CDR2 SVGIG (reference sequence). V lost 2 bases to trimming and J lost 9 bases, with 14 bases between them. The CDR3 has 13 residues.

The chain couples TRBV5-4 to TRBJ2-1; 10 bases are shared with TRBD2. The V segment lost 0 bases and the J segment 8 bases; nucleotides outside the gene matches: 8. The CDR3 extends over 16 amino acids. The germline gives CDR1 SGHNT, CDR2 YYREEE (reference sequence). CDR3 sequence (DNA): TGTGCCAGCAGCTTGGCCAAGCGGGGGGGCTCAGATGAGCAGTTCTTC. This codes for CASSLAKRGGSDEQFF.

In this sample, this clone turned up a few times. The germline gene is not matched at one end of the junction; a read error may be the cause. The chain couples TRBV5-6 to TRBJ2-2; 9 nucleotides line up with TRBD2. CDR3 length equals 17 residues. The germline V gene has CDR1 SGHDT and CDR2 YYEEEE. CDR3 in DNA: TGTGCCAGCACCTTCTCAGCGGGGGGCAGGAAACACCGGGGAGCTGTTTTT. Translating gives CASTFSAGGRKHRGAVF.

This chain joins TRBV7-9 and TRBJ1-1; 8 bases are shared with TRBD1. CDR3 length: 16 residues. Germline CDR1 and CDR2: SEHNR and FQNEAQ (reference sequence). The J segment lost 1 base and the V segment lost 2 bases, leaving 6 bases of the junction unmatched. CDR3 coding DNA: TGTGCCAGCAGCTTAATGACAGGGGCTACGAACACTGAAGCTTTCTTT. Encoded protein: CASSLMTGATNTEAFF. The full variable domain, completed using reference TRBV7-9 and TRBJ1-1, is DTGVSQNPRHKITKRGQNVTFRCDPISEHNRLYWYRQTLGQGPEFLTYFQNEAQLEKSRLLSDRFSAERPKGSFSTLEIQRTEQGDSAMYLCASSLMTGATNTEAFFGQGTRLTVV.

Concerning this clone: The junction shows a germline mismatch at one end, possibly a read error. The V call is TRBV7-2, the J call TRBJ2-2; TRBD2 agrees at 14 bases. In germline, CDR1 is SGHTA, CDR2 FQGNSA. The CDR3 runs 17 residues. CDR3 bases: TGTGCCAGCAGTCAAAGGACTAGCGGGAGGAACACCGGAGAGCTGTTTTTT. Translating gives CASSQRTSGRNTGELFF.

This chain links TRBV10-3 with TRBJ1-1; D is possibly TRBD1 (6 bases). The CDR3 is 15 amino acids. Germline V CDR1 and CDR2: ENHRY, SYGVKD. V gave up 5 bases and J gave up 5 bases, with 18 bases separating them. Here the CDR3 reads CAISNAGTSGTEAFF. CDR3 nucleotides: TGTGCCATCAGTAACGCCGGGACATCAGGTACTGAAGCTTTCTTT.

The chain recombines TRBV6-6 with TRBJ2-7, with D tentatively TRBD1 (6 bases). Trimming stripped 7 bases from V and 4 bases from J, with 17 bases between. The CDR3 spans 14 residues. Germline CDR1 is MNHNY and CDR2 is SVGAGI (reference sequence). The CDR3 spells CASKDRDNRYEQYF. The CDR3 DNA is TGTGCCAGCAAGGACCGGGACAATAGATACGAGCAGTACTTC.

The chain employs TRBV5-1 and TRBJ2-5; perhaps TRBD2 as D (5 bases). The CDR3 runs 14 residues. Germline V lookup: CDR1 SGHRS, CDR2 YFSETQ. Trimming removed 4 bases from V and 8 bases from J, with 18 bases in between. The CDR3 reads CASSADWEQGTQYF. The CDR3 DNA is TGCGCCAGCAGCGCGGACTGGGAGCAAGGAACCCAGTACTTC.